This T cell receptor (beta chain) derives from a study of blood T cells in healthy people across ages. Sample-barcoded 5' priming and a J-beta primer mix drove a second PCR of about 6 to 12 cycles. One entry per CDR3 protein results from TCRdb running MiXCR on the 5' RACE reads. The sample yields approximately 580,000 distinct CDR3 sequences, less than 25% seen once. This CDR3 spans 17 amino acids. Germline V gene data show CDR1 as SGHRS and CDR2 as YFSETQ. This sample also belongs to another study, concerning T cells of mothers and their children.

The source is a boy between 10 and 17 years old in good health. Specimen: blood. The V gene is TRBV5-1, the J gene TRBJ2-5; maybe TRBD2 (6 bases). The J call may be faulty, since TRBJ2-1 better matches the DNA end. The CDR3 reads CASSSLGSGELKNEQFF. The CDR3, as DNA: TGCGCCAGCAGCTCGCTTGGCTCGGGGGAGCTCAAAAATGAGCAGTTCTTC.